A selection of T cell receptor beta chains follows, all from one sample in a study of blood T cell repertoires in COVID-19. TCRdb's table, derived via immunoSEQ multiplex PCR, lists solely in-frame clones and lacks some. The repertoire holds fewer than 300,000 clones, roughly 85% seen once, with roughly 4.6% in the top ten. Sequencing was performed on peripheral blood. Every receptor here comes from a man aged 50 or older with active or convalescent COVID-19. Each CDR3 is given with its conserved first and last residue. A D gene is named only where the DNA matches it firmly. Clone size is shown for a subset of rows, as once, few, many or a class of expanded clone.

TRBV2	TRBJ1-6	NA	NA	TGTGCCAGCAGTGAATCGGGGGGAACACCCCTCCACTTT	CASSESGGTPLHF
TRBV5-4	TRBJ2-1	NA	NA	TGTGCCAGCAGCTCTAGACGGGGAGAGGTTTACAATGAGCAGTTCTTC	CASSSRRGEVYNEQFF
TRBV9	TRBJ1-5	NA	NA	TGTGCCAGCAGCGTAGGGTCGGGGGGACAGCCCCAGCATTTT	CASSVGSGGQPQHF
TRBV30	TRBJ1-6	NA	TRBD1	TGTGCCTGGAGAGTTCGGGACAGGGGTAATTCACCCCTCCACTTT	CAWRVRDRGNSPLHF
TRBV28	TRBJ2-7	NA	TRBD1	TGTGCCAGCAGCCCCTACCCGGGACAGCGACCCTACGAGCAGTACTTC	CASSPYPGQRPYEQYF
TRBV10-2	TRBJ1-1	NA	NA	TGCGCCAGCAGTGATTACCACAGGAACACTGAAGCTTTCTTT	CASSDYHRNTEAFF
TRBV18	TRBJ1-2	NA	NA	TGTGCCAGCTCACCAGCGACAGATATCTACACCTTC	CASSPATDIYTF
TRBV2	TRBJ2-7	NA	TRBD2	TGTGCCACCAGATCACTAGCGGGCCCGCAAGGCTACGAGCAGTACTTC	CATRSLAGPQGYEQYF
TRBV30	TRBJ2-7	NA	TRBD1	TGTGCCTGGAGCCCCTTCGGGACAGGGCCCTACGAGCAGTACTTC	CAWSPFGTGPYEQYF
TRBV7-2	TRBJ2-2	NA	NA	TGTGCCAGCAGCTTATCGAGTGGGCAGACCGGGGAGCTGTTTTTT	CASSLSSGQTGELFF
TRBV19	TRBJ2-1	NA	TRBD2	TGTGCCAGTAGCAGCGGGAGGGCCGACAATGAGCAGTTCTTC	CASSSGRADNEQFF
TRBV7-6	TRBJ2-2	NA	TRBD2	TGTGCCAGCAGCCTACGGACTAGTCGAAGCAGCGGGGAGCTGTTTTTT	CASSLRTSRSSGELFF
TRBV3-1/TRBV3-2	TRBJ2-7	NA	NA	TGTGCCAGCAGCCATATCTACGAGCAGTACTTC	CASSHIYEQYF
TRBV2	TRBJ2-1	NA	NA	TGTGCCAGCGGCCGGACTATTTACAATGAGCAGTTCTTC	CASGRTIYNEQFF
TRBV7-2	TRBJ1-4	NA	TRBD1	TGTGCCAGCAGCGAGACAGGGGGCACTAATGAAAAACTGTTTTTT	CASSETGGTNEKLFF
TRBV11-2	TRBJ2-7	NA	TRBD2	TGTGCCAGCAGCTTAATCTCCACGGGAGGGCTGTACTTC	CASSLISTGGLYF
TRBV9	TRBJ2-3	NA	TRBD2	TGTGCCAGCAGCGTAGGCCTAGCGGGATTTTCCACAGATACGCAGTATTTT	CASSVGLAGFSTDTQYF
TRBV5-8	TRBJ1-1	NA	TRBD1	TGTGCCAGCACCGGGGACAGGGAAGTATGGGTCACTGAAGCTTTCTTT	CASTGDREVWVTEAFF
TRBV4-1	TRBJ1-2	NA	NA	TGCGCCAGCAGCCAAGATACTACTCCTGGCCGTGGCTACACCTTC	CASSQDTTPGRGYTF
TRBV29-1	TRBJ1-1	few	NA	TGCAGCGTTGAAGCGGGGGAGGACAATACTGAAGCTTTCTTT	CSVEAGEDNTEAFF
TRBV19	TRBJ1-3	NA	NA	TGTGCCAGTAGGACTACTCGAGGGCCTGGAAACACCATATATTTT	CASRTTRGPGNTIYF
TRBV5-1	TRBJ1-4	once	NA	TGCGCCAGCAGCTTGGTTGGTCTAGGCGAAAAACTGTTTTTT	CASSLVGLGEKLFF
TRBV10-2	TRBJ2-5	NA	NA	TGCGCCAGCGGGAGAGGGAGCATGGAGACCCAGTACTTC	CASGRGSMETQYF
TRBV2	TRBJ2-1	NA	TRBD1	TGTGCCAGCAGTGAAAACAGGGGGCTCTACAATGAGCAGTTCTTC	CASSENRGLYNEQFF
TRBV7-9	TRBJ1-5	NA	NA	TGTGCCAGCAGCAAATCCAATAGCAATCAGCCCCAGCATTTT	CASSKSNSNQPQHF
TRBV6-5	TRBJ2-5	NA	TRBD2	TGTGCCAGCAGGACAGCGGGGACCCAAGAGACCCAGTACTTC	CASRTAGTQETQYF
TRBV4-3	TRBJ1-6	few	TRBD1	TGCGCCAGCAGCCAGGGACAGGGTCACGAACCCCTCCACTTT	CASSQGQGHEPLHF
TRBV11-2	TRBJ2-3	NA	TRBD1	TGTGCCAGCAGCTTAGCAGGGGGTGGCACAGATACGCAGTATTTT	CASSLAGGGTDTQYF
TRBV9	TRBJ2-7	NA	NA	TGTGCCAGCTCCCGTACCGGGACACAAACCTACGAGCAGTACTTC	CASSRTGTQTYEQYF
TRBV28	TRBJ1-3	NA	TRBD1	TGTGCCAGCTGTGGACAGGGCTCTGGAAACACCATATATTTT	CASCGQGSGNTIYF
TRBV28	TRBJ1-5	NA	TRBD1	TGTGCCAGCAGTTTAATGGGACAGGGTCATCAGCCCCAGCATTTT	CASSLMGQGHQPQHF
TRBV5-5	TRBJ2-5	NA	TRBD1	TGTGCCAGCAGCTCGCCCCTGGACAGGGGGCGGGAGACCCAGTACTTC	CASSSPLDRGRETQYF
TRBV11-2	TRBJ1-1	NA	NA	TGTGCCAGCAGCTTAGTCCGGGGGTTGCCTGAAGCTTTCTTT	CASSLVRGLPEAFF
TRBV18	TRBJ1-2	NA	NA	TGTGCCAGCTCACCACCTAGGACACCCGAAACTTCCTATGGCTACACCTTC	CASSPPRTPETSYGYTF
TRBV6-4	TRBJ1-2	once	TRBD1	TGTGCCAGCAGCCCGGGACAGTTTAACTATGGCTACACCTTC	CASSPGQFNYGYTF
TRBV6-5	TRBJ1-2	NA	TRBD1	TGTGCCAGCACCCGGCGACAGGGGACTGGCTACACCTTC	CASTRRQGTGYTF
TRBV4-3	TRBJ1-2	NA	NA	TGCGCCAGCAGCCAAGATCGGACAGTAGTTGGTGGCTACACCTTC	CASSQDRTVVGGYTF
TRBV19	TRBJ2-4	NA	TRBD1	TGTGCCAGTAGAAATGTAGGGGGCGTGGGAAACATTCAGTACTTC	CASRNVGGVGNIQYF
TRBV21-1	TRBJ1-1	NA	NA	TGTGCCAGCAGCAAAGGGGTTGGACACAAGAACACTGAAGCTTTCTTT	CASSKGVGHKNTEAFF
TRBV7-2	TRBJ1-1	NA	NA	TGTGCCAGCAGTTTGGCGGTTGGCACTGAAGCTTTCTTT	CASSLAVGTEAFF
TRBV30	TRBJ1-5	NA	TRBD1	TGTGCCTGGAGCGGACAGGGGGCAAGCAATCAGCCCCAGCATTTT	CAWSGQGASNQPQHF
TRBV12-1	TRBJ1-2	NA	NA	TGTGCCAGCAGCTTCTGCGTCGACAGGGGGTTCTATGGCTACACCTTC	CASSFCVDRGFYGYTF
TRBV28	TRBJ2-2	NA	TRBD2	TGTGCCAGTGGACTAGCGGGAGGTAGGCCCGGGGAGCTGTTTTTT	CASGLAGGRPGELFF
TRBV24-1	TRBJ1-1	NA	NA	TGTGCCACCAGTGATTATAGGAGGTCGTCTGGAGGAAACACTGAAGCTTTCTTT	CATSDYRRSSGGNTEAFF
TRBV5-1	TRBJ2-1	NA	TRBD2	TGCGCCAGCAGCTTGGTTTCGGCGGGAGTATCGTTGGGCAATGAGCAGTTCTTC	CASSLVSAGVSLGNEQFF
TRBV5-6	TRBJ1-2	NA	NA	TGTGCCAGCCGCGGGGGAAACTATGGCTACACCTTC	CASRGGNYGYTF
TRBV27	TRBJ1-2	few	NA	TGTGCCAGCAGTTTCACGACAGGCGTCAACTATGGCTACACCTTC	CASSFTTGVNYGYTF
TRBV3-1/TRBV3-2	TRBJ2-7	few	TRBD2	TGTGCCAGCAGCGGTAGCGGGAGCTCCTACGAGCAGTACTTC	CASSGSGSSYEQYF